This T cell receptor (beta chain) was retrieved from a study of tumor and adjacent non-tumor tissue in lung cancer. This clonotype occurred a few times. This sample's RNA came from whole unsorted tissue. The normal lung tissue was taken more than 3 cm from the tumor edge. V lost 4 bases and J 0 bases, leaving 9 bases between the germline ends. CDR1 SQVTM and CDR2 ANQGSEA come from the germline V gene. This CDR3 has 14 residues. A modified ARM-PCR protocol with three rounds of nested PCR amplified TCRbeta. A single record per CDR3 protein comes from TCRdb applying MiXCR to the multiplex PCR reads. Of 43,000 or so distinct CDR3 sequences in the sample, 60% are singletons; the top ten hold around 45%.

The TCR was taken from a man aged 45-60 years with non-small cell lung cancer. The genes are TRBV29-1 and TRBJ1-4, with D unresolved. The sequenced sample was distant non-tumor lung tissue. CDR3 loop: CSVGNGTTNEKLFF. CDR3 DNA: TGCAGCGTTGGTAACGGTACAACTAATGAAAAACTGTTTTTT.